This T cell receptor (beta chain) came from a study of cytomegalovirus exposure and HLA in healthy donors. As for this clone: Its cognate antigen is unknown.

Points from the study as a whole: Accounts indicate the classifier identified cytomegalovirus status with strong specificity and sensitivity. In a later analysis, common viral pathogens appeared linked to several of the most significant clusters. Among the CMV-associated chains, a few were confirmed in vitro as specific for CMV antigens.

V was cut by 0 bases and J by 1 base, with 9 bases left in between. CDR1 and CDR2 from the germline V gene are MNHEY and SVGAGI. The CDR3 is made up of 15 amino acids. The PCR made use of 60 Vbeta and 13 Jbeta primers. Here immunoSEQ multiplex PCR was the method, and the copy in TCRdb shows in-frame clones only, minus some. The table records under 100,000 clones, 60% to 80% of them present only once. The source of this sequence is a woman aged 45-65 years in good health and CMV-seropositive. What was sequenced was PBMCs. V is TRBV6-5 and J is TRBJ2-5; possibly TRBD2 for D (6 bases). CDR3 in amino acids: CASSYSQGGQETQYF. The CDR3 nucleotides are TGTGCCAGCAGTTACTCGCAGGGAGGCCAAGAGACCCAGTACTTC.